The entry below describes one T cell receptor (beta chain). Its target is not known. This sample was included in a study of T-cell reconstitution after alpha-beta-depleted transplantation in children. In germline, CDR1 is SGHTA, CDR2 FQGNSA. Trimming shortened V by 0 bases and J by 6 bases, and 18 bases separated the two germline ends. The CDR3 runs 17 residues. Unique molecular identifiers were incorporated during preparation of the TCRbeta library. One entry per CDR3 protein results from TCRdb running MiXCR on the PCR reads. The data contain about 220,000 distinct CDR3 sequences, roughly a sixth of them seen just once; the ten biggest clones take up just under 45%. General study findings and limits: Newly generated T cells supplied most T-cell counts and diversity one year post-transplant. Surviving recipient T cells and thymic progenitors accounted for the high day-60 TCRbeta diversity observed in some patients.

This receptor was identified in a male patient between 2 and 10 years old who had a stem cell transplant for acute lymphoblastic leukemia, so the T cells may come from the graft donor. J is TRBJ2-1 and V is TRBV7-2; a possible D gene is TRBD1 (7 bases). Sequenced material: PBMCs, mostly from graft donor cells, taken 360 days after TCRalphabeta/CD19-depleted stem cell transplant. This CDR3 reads CASSLALPGGLINEQFF. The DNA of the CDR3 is TGTGCCAGCAGCTTAGCCCTTCCAGGGGGGCTAATCAATGAGCAGTTCTTC.